These 15 T cell receptor beta chains originate from one sample sequenced in a study of T cell repertoires in cytomegalovirus infection. TCRdb recomputed calls from the reads with MiXCR, one row per CDR3 protein. The table lists some 300,000 distinct CDR3 sequences, approximately 14% of them singletons. The sequencing sample was made of PBMCs. The receptor source for this set is a human donor in good health (CMV status not recorded). Some clones in this sample may be carry-over from other donors' samples.

This clonotype was observed a handful of times. The chain employs TRBV2 and TRBJ1-1, with D hard to call. The V end was cut by 0 bases, the J end by 3 bases, with 8 bases between. This CDR3 is built from 14 residues. Germline V gene sequence: CDR1 SNHLY, CDR2 FYNNEI. CDR3 in DNA: TGTGCCAGCAGTGAAGCGTTATGGGACACTGAAGCTTTCTTT. Protein sequence: CASSEALWDTEAFF. Full variable domain (remainder filled in from reference TRBV2 and TRBJ1-1): EPEVTQTPSHQVTQMGQEVILRCVPISNHLYFYWYRQILGQKVEFLVSFYNNEISEKSEIFDDQFSVERPDGSNFTLKIRSTKLEDSAMYFCASSEALWDTEAFFGQGTRLTVV.

Comment on this clonotype: A much larger clone differs by one base, so this may be a read error. The chain joins TRBV12-3 or TRBV12-4 to TRBJ1-5; a possible D gene is TRBD1 (5 bases). This CDR3 region has 15 residues. In nucleotides, the CDR3 is TGTGCCCGCAGTTCCGGGACTTCCCGAAATCAGCCCCAGCATTTT. This encodes CARSSGTSRNQPQHF.

Comment on this clonotype: A read error may be the cause here, since a much bigger clone is one base away. The chain employs TRBV2 and TRBJ2-7, with 7 bases aligning to TRBD2. Germline lookup yields CDR1 SNHLY and CDR2 FYNNEI. The length of the CDR3 is 15 residues. Germline trimming cut 7 bases from V and 0 bases from J; bases unmatched to any gene: 9. CDR3 DNA sequence: TGTGCCAGCACCCTAAGCGGGGCCTCCTCCTACGAGCAGTACTTC. It encodes CASTLSGASSYEQYF.

This clonotype was observed many times. The chain employs TRBV7-2 and TRBJ2-5; TRBD2 aligns across 11 bases. The CDR3 covers 15 residues. Trimming took 4 bases from V and 7 from J; bases not matched to a gene: 8. Per germline, CDR1 SGHTA and CDR2 FQGNSA. The DNA of the CDR3 is TGTGCCAGCAGCTCTCCTAGCGGGGGGTCGTGGACCCAGTACTTC. Translated, it gives CASSSPSGGSWTQYF.

Concerning this clonotype: It may be a read error: a sequence one base away is much more abundant. The missing conserved phenylalanine or tryptophan at the end of this CDR3 makes a read error likely. V gene TRBV7-2 combines with J gene TRBJ1-2; D is possibly TRBD1 (5 bases). The CDR3 spans 15 residues. The germline CDR1 and CDR2 sequences are SGHTA and FQGNSA. The germline V and J ends were trimmed by 5 bases and 3 bases, with 16 bases remaining between them. The CDR3 here is CASSAGGGVDYGYTI. Written as DNA, the CDR3 is TGTGCCAGCAGCGCCGGGGGGGGGGTCGACTATGGCTACACCATC.

The rearrangement links TRBV14 to TRBJ2-1; D is perhaps TRBD1 (6 bases). The germline V gene has CDR1 SGHDN and CDR2 FVKESK. The CDR3 extends over 12 amino acids. V dropped 0 bases and J dropped 14 bases, with 11 bases sitting between them. The CDR3 spells CASSQEGSGEFF. The CDR3, as DNA: TGTGCCAGCAGCCAAGAAGGCTCAGGGGAGTTCTTC.

CDR3 in amino acids: CASTIGGTYNEQFF. The CDR3 region has the DNA TGTGCCAGTACAATCGGCGGGACTTACAATGAGCAGTTCTTC. The chain combines TRBV19 with TRBJ2-1, with D perhaps TRBD2 (6 bases). Germline CDR1 is LNHDA and CDR2 is SQIVND (reference sequence). This CDR3 has 14 residues. V was pared by 7 bases and J by 4 bases, with 14 bases between.

This clonotype was counted at least ten times. This rearrangement joins TRBV7-9 to TRBJ2-3, with unresolved D. Germline CDR1 reads SEHNR; CDR2 reads FQNEAQ (reference sequence). The V end was cut by 0 bases, the J end by 2 bases, with 6 bases between. The CDR3 runs to 14 residues. DNA of the CDR3: TGTGCCAGCAGCTTAGCGTCGCTCACAGATACGCAGTATTTT. As protein: CASSLASLTDTQYF.

The chain joins TRBV29-1 to TRBJ1-2; no clear D gene. The CDR3 loop spans 13 amino acids. The germline CDR1 and CDR2 sequences are SQVTM and ANQGSEA. Trimming took 3 bases from V and 0 from J, leaving 8 bases between them. The CDR3 bases are TGCAGCGTTGAGGGGAGAGCTAACTATGGCTACACCTTC. Amino acids: CSVEGRANYGYTF.

V and J are TRBV27 and TRBJ2-7; no definite D call. Germline loops: CDR1 MNHEY, CDR2 SMNVEV (reference sequence). Trimming removed 4 bases at V and 3 bases at J, with 10 bases between. This CDR3 is built from 13 residues. The CDR3 loop reads CASSWTRNYEQYF. The DNA of the CDR3 is TGTGCCAGCAGTTGGACCAGGAACTACGAGCAGTACTTC.

The rearrangement uses TRBV7-3 and TRBJ1-5; D ambiguous. V gave up 3 bases and J gave up 0 bases, with 9 bases separating them. CDR1 and CDR2 from the germline V gene are SGHTA and FQGTGA. The CDR3 has 15 residues. CDR3 DNA sequence: TGTGCCAGCAGCTTCCCAGATTATAGCAATCAGCCCCAGCATTTT. Protein: CASSFPDYSNQPQHF.

This clonotype has only a few counts. V is TRBV5-1 and J is TRBJ1-1; weak D call: TRBD1 (6 bases). V shed 0 bases and J shed 0 bases, with 12 bases lying between them. This CDR3 spans 16 amino acids. Germline V gene lookup returns CDR1 SGHRS and CDR2 YFSETQ. The CDR3 sequence is CASSLGLTGLNTEAFF. The CDR3 nucleotides read TGCGCCAGCAGCTTGGGACTTACAGGGTTGAACACTGAAGCTTTCTTT. The full variable domain, completed using reference TRBV5-1 and TRBJ1-1, is KAGVTQTPRYLIKTRGQQVTLSCSPISGHRSVSWYQQTPGQGLQFLFEYFSETQRNKGNFPGRFSGRQFSNSRSEMNVSTLELGDSALYLCASSLGLTGLNTEAFFGQGTRLTVV.

In this sample, this clonotype turned up many times. The V and J genes are TRBV7-8 and TRBJ2-2; a possible D gene is TRBD1 (6 bases). V lost 5 bases and J lost 3, with 13 bases in between. There are 15 residues in the CDR3. The V gene's germline CDR1 is SGHVS and CDR2 FQNEAQ. The CDR3 is CASSHRDTHTGELFF. The CDR3 DNA sequence: TGTGCCAGCAGCCACCGGGACACCCACACCGGGGAGCTGTTTTTT.

This clonotype showed up many times. The CDR3 region is CASSIGTSGRIPYNEQFF. DNA of the CDR3: TGTGCCAGCAGCATCGGGACTAGCGGGAGGATCCCCTACAATGAGCAGTTCTTC. The chain employs TRBV5-4 and TRBJ2-1; 15 bases are shared with TRBD2. This CDR3 comprises 18 residues. CDR1 is SGHNT and CDR2 is YYREEE in the germline V gene (reference sequence). With 4 bases clipped from V and 2 bases from J, the junction kept 7 bases outside the gene matches.

CDR3 amino acids: CSVESPMNTEAFF. CDR3 in DNA: TGCAGCGTTGAATCCCCCATGAACACTGAAGCTTTCTTT. The chain links TRBV29-1 to TRBJ1-1; D unclear. V lost 2 bases and J 0 bases, leaving 7 bases between the germline ends. The CDR3 contains 13 residues. Germline loops: CDR1 SQVTM, CDR2 ANQGSEA.